A single sample is the source of the 21 T cell receptor beta chains below, sequenced in a study of cytomegalovirus exposure and HLA in healthy donors. 13 Jbeta primers and 60 Vbeta primers were used for the PCR. Profiling relied on immunoSEQ multiplex PCR, and the TCRdb table lists in-frame clones only, not all of them. Among some 79,000 clones, around 81% were seen once, and the ten largest hold 5.5% to 7%. Material: PBMCs. Source of these receptors: a male donor in good health and CMV-seropositive.

This chain uses TRBV28 with TRBJ1-3, with 7 positions matching TRBD1. Germline loops: CDR1 MDHEN, CDR2 SYDVKM. This CDR3 contains 18 residues. V trimming: 0 bases; J trimming: 0 bases; junction bases outside the gene matches: 8. The chain's CDR3 is CASSLWEDRAYSGNTIYF. The CDR3 coding sequence is TGTGCCAGCAGTTTATGGGAAGACAGGGCGTACTCTGGAAACACCATATATTTT.

The chain couples TRBV5-5 to TRBJ2-7; 7 bases are a match to TRBD2. CDR1 is SGHKS, CDR2 YYEKEE, per germline (reference sequence). This CDR3 region has 13 residues. Trimming at V came to 3 bases and at J to 6 bases, leaving 6 bases not matched to a gene. In DNA form, the CDR3 reads TGTGCCAGCAGCTGGGGACCGGGGGGCGAGCAGTACTTC. It translates to CASSWGPGGEQYF.

The CDR3 reads CASRAGTRALSEQYF. CDR3 bases: TGTGCCAGTAGGGCCGGGACTAGGGCGTTATCCGAGCAGTACTTC. V and J are TRBV19 and TRBJ2-5; 8 bases agree with TRBD2. The tail of the sequence fits TRBJ2-7 better, so the J call may be wrong. CDR1 is LNHDA, CDR2 SQIVND, per germline (reference sequence). This CDR3 is 15 amino acids long.

This clone was seen more than once but under ten times. The CDR3 region has the DNA TGTGCTAGTGGTTTGGTCCCGGGTTCCCGGATGAATGAGCAGTTCTTC. It codes for CASGLVPGSRMNEQFF. V usage is TRBV12-5 and J usage is TRBJ2-1; no clear D gene. Trimming pared 0 bases from V and 7 bases from J, leaving 16 bases between. CDR1 is LGHNT, CDR2 FRNRAP, per germline. The CDR3 is made up of 16 amino acids.

This chain connects TRBV19 to TRBJ1-2; D gene uncertain. Between the trimmed V and J ends, which lost 10 bases and 2 bases, there was a span of 23 bases. CDR1 is LNHDA and CDR2 is SQIVND in the germline V gene (reference sequence). The CDR3 has 16 amino acids. The CDR3 reads CATRRGLGRNNYGYTF. The CDR3 DNA is TGTGCCACAAGGCGGGGTTTGGGCAGAAACAACTATGGCTACACCTTC.

The rearrangement uses TRBV19 and TRBJ1-1; possibly TRBD1 for D (5 bases). In germline, CDR1 is LNHDA, CDR2 SQIVND (reference sequence). V was trimmed by 8 bases and J by 3 bases, leaving 13 bases between them. This CDR3 has 13 residues. This chain's CDR3 is CASASAGYTEAFF. The CDR3 DNA reads as TGTGCCAGTGCCTCCGCAGGGTACACTGAAGCTTTCTTT. The whole variable domain, remainder taken from reference TRBV19 and TRBJ1-1, is DGGITQSPKYLFRKEGQNVTLSCEQNLNHDAMYWYRQDPGQGLRLIYYSQIVNDFQKGDIAEGYSVSREKKESFPLTVTSAQKNPTAFYLCASASAGYTEAFFGQGTRLTVV.

The chain recombines TRBV28 with TRBJ1-1; 7 bases line up with TRBD1. Trimming cost V 3 bases and J 5 bases; bases outside gene matches: 9. This CDR3 has 15 amino acids. Germline CDR1 reads MDHEN; CDR2 reads SYDVKM. CDR3 in DNA: TGTGCCAGCAGTTTTAGGGGGCGAGGAGGAACTGAAGCTTTCTTT. As protein: CASSFRGRGGTEAFF.

This clone was seen only a few times. The chain recombines TRBV6-6 with TRBJ2-2; maybe TRBD2 (6 bases). Trimming left V 7 bases short and J 6 bases short, with 12 bases between. The length of the CDR3 is 13 residues. Germline V gene lookup returns CDR1 MNHNY and CDR2 SVGAGI (reference sequence). The CDR3 DNA sequence: TGTGCCAGCATAAGGCGGGGATCCGGGGAGCTGTTTTTT. Amino acid sequence: CASIRRGSGELFF.

J is TRBJ2-7 and V is TRBV6-5; D call uncertain. The CDR3 runs 11 residues. Germline V gene data show CDR1 as MNHEY and CDR2 as SVGAGI. V was pared by 0 bases and J by 6 bases, with 3 bases between. The CDR3 protein is CASSYSSEQYF. CDR3 coding DNA: TGTGCCAGCAGTTACTCGAGCGAGCAGTACTTC.

The chain uses TRBV6-1 and TRBJ2-7, with a tentative D call TRBD1 (6 bases). Germline V gene lookup returns CDR1 MNHNS and CDR2 SASEGT. V was pared by 6 bases and J by 2 bases, with 14 bases between. The CDR3 length is 14 residues. The DNA of the CDR3 is TGTGCCAGCAGACCCGACAGGACCCCCTACGAGCAGTACTTC. This sequence encodes CASRPDRTPYEQYF.

The CDR3 DNA follows: TGTGCCAGCAGACTGAAGTTGGGACTAGCGATATACAATGAGCAGTTCTTC. Protein product: CASRLKLGLAIYNEQFF. The chain uses TRBV27 and TRBJ2-1, with 10 bases matching TRBD2. J gave up 4 bases and V 6 bases, and 12 bases lay outside the gene matches. The germline CDR1 and CDR2 sequences are MNHEY and SMNVEV (reference sequence). This CDR3 is built from 17 residues.

The chain joins TRBV5-1 to TRBJ1-6; 7 bases align to TRBD1. This CDR3 contains 16 residues. Trimming removed 0 bases from V and 9 bases from J; junction bases left unmatched: 9. Per germline, CDR1 SGHRS and CDR2 YFSETQ. In DNA, the CDR3 is TGCGCCAGCAGCTTGGAAGCAAGGGGGCAGGGTTCACCCCTCCACTTT. It translates to CASSLEARGQGSPLHF. The whole variable domain, remainder taken from reference TRBV5-1 and TRBJ1-6, is KAGVTQTPRYLIKTRGQQVTLSCSPISGHRSVSWYQQTPGQGLQFLFEYFSETQRNKGNFPGRFSGRQFSNSRSEMNVSTLELGDSALYLCASSLEARGQGSPLHFGNGTRLTVT.

This clone was seen a few times. The chain employs TRBV5-1 and TRBJ2-7; weak D call: TRBD2 (5 bases). Trimming took 0 bases from V and 4 from J, leaving 14 bases between them. Germline values: CDR1 SGHRS, CDR2 YFSETQ. CDR3 size: 15 residues. The CDR3 DNA is TGCGCCAGCAGCTTGGCCCCTAGCCCCGAGTACGAGCAGTACTTC. Its protein product is CASSLAPSPEYEQYF. Looking up the rest from reference TRBV5-1 and TRBJ2-7 gives the full variable domain: KAGVTQTPRYLIKTRGQQVTLSCSPISGHRSVSWYQQTPGQGLQFLFEYFSETQRNKGNFPGRFSGRQFSNSRSEMNVSTLELGDSALYLCASSLAPSPEYEQYFGPGTRLTVT.

This chain links TRBV6-1 with TRBJ2-7, with D unclear. Germline assignment: CDR1 MNHNS and CDR2 SASEGT. This CDR3 has 17 amino acids. V was shortened by 0 bases and J by 2 bases, with 17 bases between the two germline ends. In DNA, the CDR3 is TGTGCCAGCAGTGAAGCGAGGCAGAAATATACGGCCTACGAGCAGTACTTC. Its protein product is CASSEARQKYTAYEQYF.

The rearrangement links TRBV5-4 to TRBJ1-1; D is perhaps TRBD1 (6 bases). Per the germline V gene, CDR1 is SGHNT and CDR2 is YYREEE (reference sequence). The CDR3 covers 14 residues. Trimming pared 6 bases from V and 3 bases from J, leaving 15 bases between. The CDR3 spells CASIQTGRDTEAFF. CDR3 DNA: TGTGCCAGCATCCAAACAGGGAGGGACACTGAAGCTTTCTTT. Drawing the rest from reference TRBV5-4 and TRBJ1-1, the complete variable domain is ETGVTQSPTHLIKTRGQQVTLRCSSQSGHNTVSWYQQALGQGPQFIFQYYREEENGRGNFPPRFSGLQFPNYSSELNVNALELDDSALYLCASIQTGRDTEAFFGQGTRLTVV.

The chain uses TRBV5-1 and TRBJ2-5, with a weak D call TRBD1 (5 bases). V was cut by 0 bases and J by 11 bases, with 20 bases left in between. This CDR3 spans 15 amino acids. CDR1 is SGHRS and CDR2 is YFSETQ in the germline V gene. The CDR3 spells CASSLEGISAYRQYF. CDR3 in DNA: TGCGCCAGCAGCTTGGAGGGGATTTCGGCCTACCGACAGTACTTC.

A word on this clone: At one of its ends the junction is not consistent with the germline gene, which may arise from a read error. The chain couples TRBV28 to TRBJ1-3; D is possibly TRBD1 (5 bases). This CDR3 has 17 amino acids. Germline V lookup: CDR1 MDHEN, CDR2 SYDVKM. The DNA of the CDR3 is TGTGCCAGTAGTTTTGTGCGGGGCCCTCTGTCTGGAAACACCATATATTTT. This sequence encodes CASSFVRGPLSGNTIYF.

This chain joins TRBV7-2 and TRBJ2-5; D possibly corresponds to TRBD1 (5 bases). Trimming pared 3 bases from V and 5 bases from J, leaving 10 bases between. Germline CDR1 and CDR2: SGHTA and FQGNSA. This CDR3 has 13 residues. The CDR3 is CASSFIQEETQYF. Here the CDR3 DNA reads TGTGCCAGCAGCTTTATACAGGAGGAGACCCAGTACTTC.

The J gene is TRBJ2-1, the V gene TRBV30; possibly TRBD1 for D (6 bases). With 2 bases removed from V and 8 bases from J, the gap between germline ends came to 13 bases. Germline lookup yields CDR1 GTSNPN and CDR2 SVGIG (reference sequence). CDR3 length: 13 residues. This CDR3 is CAWSRPGVHEQFF. DNA of the CDR3: TGTGCCTGGAGTCGCCCAGGGGTCCATGAGCAGTTCTTC.

This clone has only a few counts. The chain employs TRBV7-9 and TRBJ1-5, with 10 bases lining up with TRBD1. In germline, CDR1 is SEHNR, CDR2 FQNEAQ (reference sequence). The V segment lost 5 bases and the J segment 7 bases; nucleotides outside the gene matches: 8. The CDR3 loop spans 15 amino acids. CDR3 in amino acids: CASSSRDRGGQPQHF. The CDR3 coding sequence is TGTGCCAGCAGCAGCCGGGACAGGGGCGGACAGCCCCAGCATTTT. The whole variable domain, remainder taken from reference TRBV7-9 and TRBJ1-5, is DTGVSQNPRHKITKRGQNVTFRCDPISEHNRLYWYRQTLGQGPEFLTYFQNEAQLEKSRLLSDRFSAERPKGSFSTLEIQRTEQGDSAMYLCASSSRDRGGQPQHFGDGTRLSIL.

V gene TRBV28 combines with J gene TRBJ1-6, with TRBD1 as a possible D gene (6 bases). V lost 5 bases to trimming and J lost 13 bases, with 15 bases between them. The V gene's germline CDR1 is MDHEN and CDR2 SYDVKM. This CDR3 is built from 13 residues. For the CDR3, the DNA is TGTGCCAGCAGTGCGGACAGAAATTTGCCCCTCCACTTT. Its translation is CASSADRNLPLHF. The variable domain in full, completed from reference TRBV28 and TRBJ1-6, reads DVKVTQSSRYLVKRTGEKVFLECVQDMDHENMFWYRQDPGLGLRLIYFSYDVKMKEKGDIPEGYSVSREKKERFSLILESASTNQTSMYLCASSADRNLPLHFGNGTRLTVT.